This T cell receptor beta chain is from a study of CD8 T cells in Susac syndrome. Germline values: CDR1 SQVTM, CDR2 ANQGSEA. The V end was cut by 0 bases, the J end by 3 bases, with 17 bases between. This CDR3 comprises 16 residues. Random hexamers served to reverse transcribe about 0.5 to 1 ug RNA. From the immunoSEQ multiplex PCR reads, TCRdb called clonotypes with MiXCR, one entry per CDR3 protein. The sample has around 200,000 distinct CDR3 sequences; around 94% are singletons. Sequenced: CD4+ T cells from PBMCs. The sequence was obtained from a human donor with Susac syndrome. This chain joins TRBV29-1 and TRBJ1-2; weak D call: TRBD1 (5 bases). For the CDR3, the DNA is TGCAGCGTTGAAGATCTGTCAGGGTGGAGGGACTATGGCTACACCTTC. It codes for CSVEDLSGWRDYGYTF.